The 9 T cell receptor beta chains listed next were all sequenced from one sample in a study of blood T cells in healthy people across ages. With a J-beta primer mix and a sample-barcoded 5' primer, a second PCR ran about 6 to 11 cycles. MiXCR was run by TCRdb on the 5' RACE reads, yielding one entry per CDR3 protein. This table has around 970,000 distinct CDR3 sequences, roughly 51% appearing once. Source material: blood. The receptor set was obtained from a woman aged 55 to 70 in good health.

This clonotype was seen a single time. V gene TRBV3-1 combines with J gene TRBJ2-3, with TRBD2 as a possible D gene (6 bases). The germline CDR1 and CDR2 sequences are LGHDT and YNNKEL (reference sequence). V was trimmed by 1 base and J by 0 bases, leaving 8 bases between them. This CDR3 has 15 amino acids. The DNA of the CDR3 is TGTGCCAGCAGCCAAGGAGCGGGTAGCACAGATACGCAGTATTTT. Translation: CASSQGAGSTDTQYF.

V and J are TRBV6-6 and TRBJ1-5; TRBD1 might be the D (5 bases). Trimming removed 7 bases at V and 3 bases at J, with 10 bases between. There are 13 residues in the CDR3. Germline V gene lookup returns CDR1 MNHNY and CDR2 SVGAGI (reference sequence). The CDR3 spells CASKRTPNQPQHF. Here the CDR3 DNA reads TGTGCCAGCAAAAGGACACCCAATCAGCCCCAGCATTTT.

In regard to this clonotype: A much larger clone lies a single base off, so this may be a read error. The chain recombines TRBV5-1 with TRBJ2-5; D may correspond to TRBD1 or TRBD2 (5 bases each). This CDR3 contains 16 residues. Germline lookup yields CDR1 SGHRS and CDR2 YFSETQ. The CDR3 DNA is TGCGCCAGCGGCTTGGGGGTCGGGGACGGAGAAGAGACCCAGTACTTC. Translation gives CASGLGVGDGEETQYF. The complete variable domain, with remaining parts taken from reference TRBV5-1 and TRBJ2-5, reads KAGVTQTPRYLIKTRGQQVTLSCSPISGHRSVSWYQQTPGQGLQFLFEYFSETQRNKGNFPGRFSGRQFSNSRSEMNVSTLELGDSALYLCASGLGVGDGEETQYFGPGTRLLVL.

The chain joins TRBV5-1 to TRBJ2-6, with no clear D. Germline lookup yields CDR1 SGHRS and CDR2 YFSETQ. The CDR3 consists of 15 residues. Trimming pared 2 bases from V and 3 bases from J, leaving 9 bases between. CDR3 sequence: CASSFGELGANVLTF. The CDR3 DNA sequence: TGCGCCAGCAGCTTTGGGGAACTTGGGGCCAACGTCCTGACTTTC.

This clonotype was counted ten times or more. V and J are TRBV29-1 and TRBJ2-3; D perhaps matches TRBD1 (5 bases). The V gene lost 2 bases and the J gene lost 4 bases, with 7 bases spanning the gap. CDR3 length: 12 amino acids. Germline CDR1 is SQVTM and CDR2 is ANQGSEA. CDR3 in amino acids: CSVEKGPDTQYF. The CDR3 bases are TGCAGCGTTGAAAAGGGGCCAGATACGCAGTATTTT.

This sequence joins TRBV7-8 and TRBJ2-7, with D possibly TRBD1 on 6 matching bases. Germline CDR1 SGHVS, CDR2 FQNEAQ. This CDR3 is 17 amino acids long. Trimming shortened V by 5 bases and J by 0 bases, and 20 bases separated the two germline ends. For the CDR3, the DNA is TGTGCCAGCAGCGAGAACCGGAGGACAGTAGACTCCTACGAGCAGTACTTC. It encodes CASSENRRTVDSYEQYF.

J is TRBJ2-7 and V is TRBV27, with TRBD1 identical over 11 bases. This CDR3 has 17 residues. Germline-derived CDR1 and CDR2 are MNHEY and SMNVEV (reference sequence). V dropped 1 base and J dropped 7; count of bases not matched to a gene: 12. This CDR3 is CASSLLTRGTGGNEQYF. The CDR3 DNA follows: TGTGCCAGCAGTTTATTGACGCGGGGGACAGGGGGAAATGAGCAGTACTTC.

The chain links TRBV7-8 to TRBJ2-7; 7 positions match TRBD2. The length of the CDR3 is 16 residues. CDR1 is SGHVS, CDR2 FQNEAQ, per germline. The junction had 13 bases not matched to a gene; V was cut back by 1 base and J by 7 bases. The CDR3: CASSLGGEGPFLEQYF. The CDR3 bases are TGTGCCAGCAGCTTAGGGGGGGAGGGTCCCTTCCTAGAGCAGTACTTC. Together with reference TRBV7-8 and TRBJ2-7, the CDR3 gives the full variable domain: GAGVSQSPRYKVAKRGQDVALRCDPISGHVSLFWYQQALGQGPEFLTYFQNEAQLDKSGLPSDRFFAERPEGSVSTLKIQRTQQEDSAVYLCASSLGGEGPFLEQYFGPGTRLTVT.

The chain carries TRBV20-1 and TRBJ2-5; D gene uncertain. The J call is in doubt because the DNA end fits TRBJ2-7 better. Germline lookup yields CDR1 DFQATT and CDR2 SNEGSKA (reference sequence). The CDR3 sequence is 14 residues long. CDR3 sequence (DNA): TGCAGTGCGCTCCGAATGGGCAGTACCTACGAGCAGTACTTC. As protein: CSALRMGSTYEQYF.